A single sample is the source of the 10 T cell receptor beta chains below, sequenced in a study of follicular helper T cells after annual influenza vaccination. Produced via immunoSEQ multiplex PCR; TCRdb's table is partial and in-frame only. There are 13,000 to 15,000 clones in the sample; almost 85% occur only once, and around 0.27% lies in the top ten. As to time point: 2014-2015 season, pre-vaccination. The source was CXCR5- memory CD4+ T cells sorted from blood, collected on the day of influenza vaccination. Source of these receptors: an adult who received the influenza vaccine.

The chain has TRBV19 and TRBJ2-7, with 8 bases identical to TRBD1. In germline, CDR1 is LNHDA, CDR2 SQIVND (reference sequence). The CDR3 contains 13 residues. V lost 5 bases, J lost 5 bases, and 5 bases stayed unmatched. CDR3 region: CASSDQGADEQYF. In nucleotides, the CDR3 is TGTGCCAGTAGTGATCAGGGGGCTGACGAGCAGTACTTC. Looking up the rest from reference TRBV19 and TRBJ2-7 gives the full variable domain: DGGITQSPKYLFRKEGQNVTLSCEQNLNHDAMYWYRQDPGQGLRLIYYSQIVNDFQKGDIAEGYSVSREKKESFPLTVTSAQKNPTAFYLCASSDQGADEQYFGPGTRLTVT.

This clone was detected a few times. This chain joins TRBV7-8 and TRBJ1-2; TRBD1 aligns across 10 bases. With V trimmed by 4 bases and J by 9 bases, 5 bases remained unmatched. The CDR3 loop spans 13 amino acids. The germline V gene has CDR1 SGHVS and CDR2 FQNEAQ. DNA of the CDR3: TGTGCCAGCAGCTCCGGGACAGGGGTACGCTACACCTTC. Translation gives CASSSGTGVRYTF.

The chain uses TRBV15 and TRBJ2-4, with D unclear. The CDR3 consists of 17 residues. With 3 bases removed from V and 1 base from J, the gap between germline ends came to 16 bases. Germline V gene data show CDR1 as LNHNV and CDR2 as YYDKDF (reference sequence). The CDR3 protein is CATSSYSPPGAKNIQYF. CDR3 DNA sequence: TGTGCCACCAGCAGTTATTCCCCCCCCGGGGCCAAAAACATTCAGTACTTC.

As regards this clone: One junction end disagrees with the germline gene, perhaps due to a read error. The chain employs TRBV30 and TRBJ2-2; TRBD2 aligns across 9 bases. Germline V gene data show CDR1 as GTSNPN and CDR2 as SVGIG (reference sequence). CDR3 size: 15 residues. The CDR3 loop reads CVWLIPGTSLGELFF. The CDR3 nucleotides read TGTGTCTGGCTTATCCCGGGGACTAGCCTCGGGGAGCTGTTTTTT.

The chain carries TRBV7-9 and TRBJ1-3; possible D gene TRBD1, 6 bases. Germline CDR1 reads SEHNR; CDR2 reads FQNEAQ (reference sequence). V shed 5 bases and J shed 3 bases, with 20 bases lying between them. This CDR3 comprises 17 residues. CDR3 sequence reads: CASSDPGTGSSGNTIYF. CDR3 bases: TGTGCCAGCAGCGACCCGGGTACAGGGAGTAGTGGAAACACCATATATTTT.

The chain links TRBV2 to TRBJ1-2; D is undetermined. The CDR3 is 16 residues long. In germline, CDR1 is SNHLY, CDR2 FYNNEI. V was pared by 1 base and J by 3 bases, with 15 bases between. The CDR3 is CASSEVSWERDYGYTF. In DNA, the CDR3 is TGTGCCAGCAGTGAAGTCTCCTGGGAACGGGACTATGGCTACACCTTC.

This chain uses TRBV6-6 with TRBJ2-1; TRBD1 might be the D (5 bases). Trimming shortened V by 6 bases and J by 2 bases, and 11 bases separated the two germline ends. Per germline, CDR1 MNHNY and CDR2 SVGAGI (reference sequence). This CDR3 comprises 14 residues. In nucleotides, the CDR3 is TGTGCCAGCAGGGACAAACGCCCCTACAATGAGCAGTTCTTC. Amino acid sequence: CASRDKRPYNEQFF.

J is TRBJ2-7 and V is TRBV30, with D uncertain. Between the trimmed V and J ends, which lost 1 base and 2 bases, there was a span of 9 bases. The CDR3 is made up of 13 amino acids. The germline gives CDR1 GTSNPN, CDR2 SVGIG (reference sequence). Here the CDR3 DNA reads TGTGCCTGGAGTGCACACCTTGCCTACGAGCAGTACTTC. The encoded protein is CAWSAHLAYEQYF.

The chain couples TRBV18 to TRBJ2-5; D gene uncertain. The CDR3 is 12 residues long. With 3 bases removed from V and 10 bases from J, the gap between germline ends came to 12 bases. Germline V gives CDR1 KGHSH, CDR2 LQKENI. DNA for the CDR3: TGTGCCAGCTCACCCCCACTCGGAGACCAGTACTTC. It codes for CASSPPLGDQYF. Full variable domain (missing parts from reference TRBV18 and TRBJ2-5): NAGVMQNPRHLVRRRGQEARLRCSPMKGHSHVYWYRQLPEEGLKFMVYLQKENIIDESGMPKERFSAEFPKEGPSILRIQQVVRGDSAAYFCASSPPLGDQYFGPGTRLLVL.

CDR3 sequence: CASSKAEVRYTEAFF. The CDR3 bases are TGTGCCAGCAGCAAAGCGGAAGTACGGTACACTGAAGCTTTCTTT. The V and J genes are TRBV21-1 and TRBJ1-1. TRBV21-1 is classified as a pseudogene. This CDR3 is built from 15 residues.